This TCR beta chain emerged from a study of T cell responses to AZD1222 COVID-19 vaccine. The CDR3 totals 15 residues. Germline V CDR1 and CDR2: MNHEY, SVGAGI. Between the trimmed V and J ends, which lost 8 bases and 3 bases, there was a span of 17 bases. Only in-frame clones appear in the TCRdb table, and some are missing; sequencing was by immunoSEQ multiplex PCR. The profile shows 40,000 or so clones, over 80% of them singletons. The count of this clone is one. No antigen is known for it. Study-level results: Across spike, vaccine-associated CD4 TCRs were found, dominant at 160-218 and 743-854.

This chain links TRBV6-5 with TRBJ2-4; tentatively, D is TRBD1 or TRBD2 (5 bases each). Source: peripheral blood, taken 28 days after the second AZD1222 dose. The sequence was collected from an adult who received the AZD1222 COVID-19 vaccine. CDR3 coding DNA: TGTGCCAGCGTCCAGGGAGTGGCAGGCAAAAACATTCAGTACTTC. Translation gives CASVQGVAGKNIQYF.